This entry concerns a single T cell receptor beta chain. This clonotype was observed a few times. Its antigen is unknown. There are no base qualities to consult, and no much larger clone falls within one base. The library was generated by 5' RACE. Sequenced on a NextSeq 500. The TCR library protocol attached unique molecular identifiers to individual cDNA molecules to correct for sequencing error and PCR bias. Sequencing covered both TCR alpha and beta chains, and within each sample the abundances of alpha and beta sequences were tightly co-correlated. The original methods were these. Decombinator V4 was used to annotate TCR sequences for V gene, J gene and CDR3. Expanded TCRs were defined as changing significantly between any two time points under a Poisson model with p below 0.0001. Abundances of TCRs were expressed as counts per million after normalisation to the total number of TCRs sequenced in each sample. A search of VDJdb, accessed on 1 November 2021, was run for TCRs annotated to CMV, EBV and SARS-CoV-2, with TCRs annotated for multiple antigens excluded. TCRdb itself trimmed the public reads at Q25 with fastp, ran MiXCR and retained productive beta chains. Each record represents a unique CDR3 protein, reported with the most common genes and DNA among its rows. The V and J calls here are based on TCRdb, not the publication. This sample is represented by more than 50,000 distinct CDR3 sequences; about 12% of them were singletons. The ten largest account for around 4.7% of the sample.

The sample is drawn from a study of early T cells in non-severe SARS-CoV-2 infection (dated by TCRdb to the early 2020s). Looking at the study overall: TCR sequencing used bulk RNA from unsorted whole blood, so alpha and beta chains could not be paired.

The study was a case-control design nested within a healthcare worker cohort in London, UK, with weekly nasopharyngeal swab PCR tests and blood sampling. Between 23 and 31 March 2020, the week of the UK lockdown, healthcare workers were enrolled and then followed up weekly for as long as 16 weeks. What the work shows at the level of the full study, not this receptor alone: VDJdb matching was skewed toward anti-spike CD8 responses and likely underestimated virus-specific expansions, missing private and CD4 specificities.

The source of this sequence is an adult who was a healthcare worker with PCR-confirmed SARS-CoV-2 infection or an uninfected control (not recorded which). Sequenced material: whole blood.

The nucleotide sequence reads TGCGCCAGCAGCGGTCAGACGGCGAACACTGAAGCTTTCTTT. Its protein reads: CASSGQTANTEAFF. The chain uses TRBV4-3 and TRBJ1-1; the D gene cannot be named for sure. The CDR3 sequence holds 14 residues, the cysteine and phenylalanine included. Only CDR3 DNA remains: 42 bases, in frame from the first base. V is shortened by 5 bases, J by 1 base, and the region joining them spans 11 bases. As encoded in the germline V gene, CDR1 is LGHNA while CDR2 is YSLEER.